The 10 T cell receptor beta chains presented below share a single source sample, sequenced in a study of CD8 T cells in Susac syndrome (dated by TCRdb to between 2018 and 2021). The library was prepared using the immunoSEQ multiplex PCR assay. RNA was extracted with the RNeasy kit and roughly 0.45 to 1 ug was reverse transcribed using random hexamers. The public reads were reanalyzed by TCRdb: fastp trimming at Q25, MiXCR alignment, in-frame beta chains only. Records with the same CDR3 protein are collapsed into one entry carrying the most frequent genes and DNA. This sample gives about 150,000 distinct CDR3 sequences in total; about 95% of them show up just once. 0.14% to 0.15% of the sample is taken by the ten largest. Material: CD8+ T cells from PBMCs. The receptors originated from a human donor with multiple sclerosis.

V is TRBV29-1 and J is TRBJ2-1, with TRBD2 as a possible D gene (5 bases). V was shortened by 4 bases and J by 4 bases, with 14 bases between the two germline ends. Germline V gene lookup returns CDR1 SQVTM and CDR2 ANQGSEA. This CDR3 is 14 amino acids long. This CDR3 reads CSVGWPEDYNEQFF. CDR3 DNA: TGCAGCGTTGGTTGGCCGGAGGATTACAATGAGCAGTTCTTC.

The V gene is TRBV20-1, the J gene TRBJ2-2; no firm D call. CDR3 size: 14 residues. Trimming removed 5 bases from V and 0 bases from J, with 10 bases in between. Germline V gene data show CDR1 as DFQATT and CDR2 as SNEGSKA (reference sequence). As DNA, the CDR3 is TGCAGTGCTGGGGTCGGAGCGAACACCGGGGAGCTGTTTTTT. Translating gives CSAGVGANTGELFF.

The J gene is TRBJ1-5, the V gene TRBV19; TRBD1 might be the D (6 bases). Germline CDR1 is LNHDA and CDR2 is SQIVND (reference sequence). Trimming took off 10 bases at V and 5 bases at J, with 21 bases between the two ends. CDR3 length: 15 amino acids. Here the CDR3 DNA reads TGTGCCACCGCCCGGGGGCCAGGGCGGGATCAGCCCCAGCATTTT. This translates into CATARGPGRDQPQHF.

The rearrangement links TRBV28 to TRBJ2-7, with 11 bases fitting TRBD1. Per germline, CDR1 MDHEN and CDR2 SYDVKM. The CDR3 sequence is 17 residues long. V gave up 5 bases and J gave up 3 bases; unmatched junction bases: 12. The CDR3 protein is CASSVAGQGAMFYEQYF. The CDR3 DNA reads TGTGCCAGCAGTGTGGCCGGACAGGGGGCTATGTTCTACGAGCAGTACTTC.

This sequence joins TRBV27 and TRBJ1-1; unclear D gene. This CDR3 is built from 13 residues. Looked up from germline, CDR1 is MNHEY and CDR2 is SMNVEV (reference sequence). The germline V and J ends were trimmed by 1 base and 1 base, with 4 bases remaining between them. The CDR3 loop reads CASSLYGNTEAFF. In DNA, the CDR3 is TGTGCCAGCAGTTTATATGGGAACACTGAAGCTTTCTTT.

This clonotype was observed once. This is likely a read error, given that the CDR3 carries no conserved phenylalanine or tryptophan at its end. V is TRBV4-1 and J is TRBJ2-3; D not resolved. Trimming took off 0 bases at V and 2 bases at J, with 6 bases between the two ends. There are 14 residues in the CDR3. In germline, CDR1 is MGHRA, CDR2 YSYEKL. CDR3 sequence: CASSQDSNTDTQYL. The CDR3 DNA reads as TGCGCCAGCAGCCAAGATTCGAACACAGATACGCAGTATCTT.

V is TRBV27 and J is TRBJ1-5, with a possible D match to TRBD1 (6 bases). Germline values: CDR1 MNHEY, CDR2 SMNVEV (reference sequence). The CDR3 runs 15 residues. V was cut by 4 bases and J by 3 bases, with 13 bases left in between. The CDR3 DNA is TGTGCCAGCAGTTGGGGGCCAGGTTACAATCAGCCCCAGCATTTT. Translated, it gives CASSWGPGYNQPQHF.

This chain joins TRBV5-1 and TRBJ1-1; weak D call: TRBD1 (6 bases). This CDR3 contains 15 residues. V was shortened by 1 base and J by 0 bases, with 10 bases between the two germline ends. Germline assignment: CDR1 SGHRS and CDR2 YFSETQ. CDR3 DNA: TGCGCCAGCAGCTTGCCGGGGGCGGTGAACACTGAAGCTTTCTTT. It encodes CASSLPGAVNTEAFF.

V gene TRBV19 combines with J gene TRBJ1-1; maybe TRBD1 (5 bases). Germline values: CDR1 LNHDA, CDR2 SQIVND (reference sequence). V gave up 3 bases and J gave up 4 bases, with 12 bases separating them. There are 14 residues in the CDR3. The chain's CDR3 is CASSMGGAATEAFF. CDR3 DNA sequence: TGTGCCAGTAGTATGGGAGGGGCCGCCACTGAAGCTTTCTTT.

CDR3 region: CASSGSDRTGNTIYF. CDR3 coding DNA: TGTGCCAGCAGTGGAAGTGACAGGACTGGAAACACCATATATTTT. The chain employs TRBV2 and TRBJ1-3; the D gene is possibly TRBD1 (6 bases). The V end lost 4 bases, the J end lost 2 bases, and 12 bases lay between the germline ends. CDR3 length: 15 amino acids. CDR1 and CDR2 (germline): SNHLY, FYNNEI.